The sequence of this TCR beta chain was determined in a study of T cells in Graves' hyperthyroidism and ophthalmopathy. Study outcomes and limitations: A median 6.5 months before onset, the model predicted ophthalmopathy.

This clonotype was detected ten times or more. Its antigen remains unknown. Exclusion of a patient resulted from uncontrolled infection, other autoimmune disease, pregnancy or lactation. The CDR3 is 14 amino acids. Germline V gene sequence: CDR1 SGHRS, CDR2 YFSETQ. V gave up 7 bases and J gave up 0 bases, with 10 bases separating them. Amplified TCR beta CDR3 regions came from RNA transcripts. HTBI primers were employed in a first-round RT-PCR of the TCR CDR3. MiXCR, run by TCRdb on the multiplex PCR reads, gives a single entry per CDR3 protein. The repertoire consists of 300,000 to 500,000 distinct CDR3 sequences, with more than 12% occurring once and the leading ten covering approximately 27%.

The chain carries TRBV5-1 and TRBJ1-4, with unresolved D. This receptor was obtained from a man aged 45-60 years with Graves' ophthalmopathy. Sample: blood. In DNA, the CDR3 is TGCGCCAGCGGATCCGGGACAACTAATGAAAAACTGTTTTTT. Translated, it gives CASGSGTTNEKLFF. The variable domain in full, completed from reference TRBV5-1 and TRBJ1-4, reads KAGVTQTPRYLIKTRGQQVTLSCSPISGHRSVSWYQQTPGQGLQFLFEYFSETQRNKGNFPGRFSGRQFSNSRSEMNVSTLELGDSALYLCASGSGTTNEKLFFGSGTQLSVL.